These 3 T cell receptor beta chains were sequenced from one sample in a study of vaccination and CD4 T cells after COVID-19 (dated by TCRdb to 2021 to 2024). According to the study, the label for this sample's treatment or condition signals: 10-day PBMC culture with coronavirus spike peptide pools or control peptides (ViraFEST assay). Their target antigens are unknown. Library generation was performed with PCR. TCRdb shows the sequencer as Illumina iSeq 100. At the Johns Hopkins FTIC core, DNA from the cultured CD4+ T cells underwent TCR sequencing with the Oncomine TCR Beta short-read assay. TCRdb reprocessing: public reads trimmed at Q25 with fastp, clones called with MiXCR, in-frame beta chains kept. Records with the same CDR3 protein are collapsed into one entry carrying the most frequent genes and DNA. The sample contains about 14,000 distinct CDR3 sequences, under 60% of them found a single time. The ten largest make up over 6.5% of the sample.

Sample: CD4+ T cells from blood, cultured in vitro. These receptors originate from a human donor who had recovered from COVID-19.

This chain joins TRBV20-1 and TRBJ2-7; tentatively, D is TRBD2 (5 bases). CDR1 is DFQATT and CDR2 is SNEGSKA in the germline V gene (reference sequence). The V end lost 6 bases, the J end lost 7 bases, and 19 bases lay between the germline ends. The CDR3 is made up of 13 amino acids. The CDR3 region has the DNA TGCAGTGCGTGGGCTCCCGCCCCGGGAGAGCAGTACTTC. This gives the protein CSAWAPAPGEQYF.

This sequence joins TRBV6-1 and TRBJ1-2, with 11 nucleotides matching TRBD1. The J segment lost 5 bases and the V segment lost 7 bases, leaving 9 bases of the junction unmatched. This CDR3 has 15 residues. Looked up from germline, CDR1 is MNHNS and CDR2 is SASEGT. CDR3 amino acids: CASIAFGTGGYGYTF. DNA for the CDR3: TGTGCCAGCATAGCCTTTGGGACAGGGGGGTATGGCTACACCTTC.

This rearrangement joins TRBV11-2 to TRBJ1-2; D is unclear. There are 13 residues in the CDR3. Trimming left V 5 bases short and J 4 bases short, with 11 bases between. From germline, CDR1 is SGHAT and CDR2 FQNNGV. The CDR3 nucleotides read TGTGCCAGCAGCCCCAATTGGGGCTATGGCTACACCTTC. It specifies CASSPNWGYGYTF.